This is a list of T cell receptor beta chains from one sample in a study of T cell changes during pregnancy in multiple sclerosis. Some clones are missing from TCRdb's copy, which holds only in-frame ones; the method was immunoSEQ multiplex PCR. The data show more than 30,000 clones, with about 93% seen just once and around 0.35% held by the top ten. This specimen was CD4+ T cells from peripheral blood mononuclear cells, taken in the third trimester of pregnancy. These receptors were collected from a female donor in good health, enrolled as a control in a pregnancy study. Both conserved end residues are part of each CDR3.

TRBJ2-1,TRBV28,CASSAGHPSSYNEQFF
TRBJ1-1,TRBV28,CASPPTTVTSSRNTEAFF
TRBJ2-1,TRBV27,CASSLGSLADYNEQFF
TRBJ1-1,TRBV19,CASRTTGEAFF
TRBJ2-7,TRBV5-1,CASSLGGAVYEQYF
TRBJ2-5,TRBV5-1,CASSLTSALETQYF
TRBJ2-4,TRBV27,CASSRLRGAKNIQYF
TRBJ1-1,TRBV28,CASSPPTGTTEAFF
TRBJ1-5,TRBV23-1,CASSQSASRRGLNQPQHF
TRBJ1-4,TRBV30,CAWSRGEKLFF
TRBJ2-5,TRBV5-4,CASSLGLAGNQETQYF
TRBJ2-5,TRBV6-1,CASSDVDGSRGAQETQYF
TRBJ2-1,TRBV11-3,CASSLGLAGGNEQFF
TRBJ2-5,TRBV11-2,CASREGETQYF
TRBJ1-1,TRBV7-8,CASSLRPGQGVPDTEAFF
TRBJ2-2,TRBV5-1,CASSLRELDTGELFF
TRBJ1-2,TRBV6-6,CASSYSGQDYGYTF
TRBJ2-1,TRBV7-2,CASSPRLAGRNEQFF
TRBJ2-7,TRBV27,CASSLRAGGPSTYEQYF
TRBJ1-6,TRBV5-6,CASSGGPRSSPLHF
TRBJ2-6,TRBV10-3,CAISVSGEGANVLTF
TRBJ1-3,TRBV19,CASSISRQSGNTIYF